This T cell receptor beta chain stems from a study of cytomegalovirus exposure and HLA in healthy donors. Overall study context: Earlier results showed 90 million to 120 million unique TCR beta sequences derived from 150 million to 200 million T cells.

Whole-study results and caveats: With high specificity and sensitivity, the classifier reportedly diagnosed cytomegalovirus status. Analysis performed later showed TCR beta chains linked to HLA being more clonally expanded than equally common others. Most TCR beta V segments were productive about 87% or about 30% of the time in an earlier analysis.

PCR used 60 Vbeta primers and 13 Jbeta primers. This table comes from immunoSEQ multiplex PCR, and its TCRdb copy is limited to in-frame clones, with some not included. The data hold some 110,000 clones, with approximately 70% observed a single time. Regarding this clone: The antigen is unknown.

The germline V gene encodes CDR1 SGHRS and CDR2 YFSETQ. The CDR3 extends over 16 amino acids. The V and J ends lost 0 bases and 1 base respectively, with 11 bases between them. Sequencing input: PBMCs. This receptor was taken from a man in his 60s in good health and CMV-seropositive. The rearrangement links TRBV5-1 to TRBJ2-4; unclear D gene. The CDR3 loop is CASSLENSGAKNIQYF. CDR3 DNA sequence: TGCGCCAGCAGCTTGGAAAATTCCGGGGCCAAAAACATTCAGTACTTC. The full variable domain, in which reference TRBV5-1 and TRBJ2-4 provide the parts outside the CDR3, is KAGVTQTPRYLIKTRGQQVTLSCSPISGHRSVSWYQQTPGQGLQFLFEYFSETQRNKGNFPGRFSGRQFSNSRSEMNVSTLELGDSALYLCASSLENSGAKNIQYFGAGTRLSVL.